Below, 15 T cell receptor beta chains from the same sample are listed, as sequenced in a study of blood T cells in healthy people across ages. A sample-barcoded 5' primer and a J-beta primer mix were used in a second PCR of about 7 to 12 cycles. From the 5' RACE reads, TCRdb called clonotypes with MiXCR, one entry per CDR3 protein. The data contain hundreds of thousands of distinct CDR3 sequences, over 40% of them seen just once; the ten biggest clones take up roughly 12%. Sequenced sample: blood. The receptors derive from an elderly woman in good health.

This clonotype has at least ten counts. The V and J genes are TRBV5-1 and TRBJ2-7; tentatively, D is TRBD1 or TRBD2 (5 bases each). Trimming shortened V by 0 bases and J by 2 bases, and 12 bases separated the two germline ends. The CDR3 has 15 residues. Germline values: CDR1 SGHRS, CDR2 YFSETQ. CDR3 sequence: CASSLESGPTYEQYF. The DNA for the CDR3 is TGCGCCAGCAGCTTGGAGTCGGGACCCACCTACGAGCAGTACTTC.

This clonotype appeared many times. J is TRBJ2-1 and V is TRBV2; possibly TRBD2 for D (5 bases). Looked up from germline, CDR1 is SNHLY and CDR2 is FYNNEI. V lost 4 bases and J lost 7, with 17 bases in between. The CDR3 is 15 residues long. The CDR3 sequence: CASSGRHRGINEQFF. CDR3 in DNA: TGTGCCAGCAGTGGAAGGCACCGAGGGATAAATGAGCAGTTCTTC.

CDR3 in DNA: TGTGCCAGCAGCCAAGGACTAGACGCTATCGAGCAGTACTTC. The encoded protein is CASSQGLDAIEQYF. This sequence joins TRBV4-2 and TRBJ2-7, with D possibly matching TRBD2 (6 bases). Germline-derived CDR1 and CDR2 are LGHNA and YNFKEQ. This CDR3 region has 14 residues. V lost 1 base and J 6 bases, leaving 13 bases between the germline ends.

This clonotype showed up many times. This chain links TRBV24-1 with TRBJ1-2; the D is unclear. CDR1 KGHDR and CDR2 SFDVKD come from the germline V gene. The V end was cut by 3 bases, the J end by 4 bases, with 11 bases between. The CDR3 totals 14 residues. CDR3 protein: CATSDPGRSYGYTF. CDR3 DNA sequence: TGTGCCACCAGTGATCCTGGACGGAGCTATGGCTACACCTTC.

This clonotype has only a few counts. This rearrangement joins TRBV3-1 to TRBJ1-1; D is undetermined. The CDR3 consists of 15 residues. Germline V gives CDR1 LGHDT, CDR2 YNNKEL (reference sequence). V was trimmed by 1 base and J by 0 bases, leaving 9 bases between them. The CDR3 coding sequence is TGTGCCAGCAGCCAAGGAGGAGGGTTGAACACTGAAGCTTTCTTT. Residues: CASSQGGGLNTEAFF.

This clonotype was seen repeatedly, ten times or more. The chain joins TRBV10-3 to TRBJ2-1; D call uncertain. Trimming stripped 3 bases from V and 4 bases from J, with 16 bases between. Per germline, CDR1 ENHRY and CDR2 SYGVKD. This CDR3 region has 16 residues. The CDR3 bases are TGTGCCATCAGTGAAACGCGGTCGATCCTTTACAATGAGCAGTTCTTC. Its protein is CAISETRSILYNEQFF.

The rearrangement joins TRBV12-3 or TRBV12-4 to TRBJ2-7, with 11 nucleotides matching TRBD2. The CDR3 is 14 amino acids. V lost 8 bases, J lost 4 bases, and 7 bases stayed unmatched. CDR3 coding DNA: TGTGCCAGCGGCCCGACTAGCGGGATGTACGAGCAGTACTTC. Amino acids: CASGPTSGMYEQYF.

Notes on this clonotype: This may stem from a read error, because a much larger clone lies one nucleotide away. CDR3 sequence (DNA): TGTGCCAGCAGTCCGGTTGGCAGGATCAATGAGCAGTACTTC. Translating gives CASSPVGRINEQYF. The chain recombines TRBV7-9 with TRBJ2-5; D unresolved. Germline V CDR1 and CDR2: SEHNR, FQNEAQ (reference sequence). Deletions cut 6 bases from V and 11 bases from J, with 22 bases between. The CDR3 contains 14 residues.

In nucleotides, the CDR3 is TGTGCCAGTAGTAGGGGGCAGCCCGGGGAGCTGTTTTTT. It codes for CASSRGQPGELFF. This chain connects TRBV19 to TRBJ2-2; possible D gene TRBD1, 6 bases. Trimming left V 4 bases short and J 6 bases short, with 9 bases between. This CDR3 is 13 amino acids long. Germline V gene data show CDR1 as LNHDA and CDR2 as SQIVND (reference sequence).

This clonotype was found many times. A read error may explain this, as a much larger clone is one base away. The V gene is TRBV6-5, the J gene TRBJ2-7; weak D call: TRBD1 (5 bases). The CDR3 consists of 14 residues. Germline V gene lookup returns CDR1 MNHEY and CDR2 SVGAGI. V was shortened by 7 bases and J by 7 bases, with 20 bases between the two germline ends. CDR3 in amino acids: CASNSDSIYNEQYF. The CDR3 coding sequence is TGTGCCAGCAATTCCGACAGTATCTACAATGAGCAGTACTTC.

This clonotype showed up just a few times. The DNA for the CDR3 is TGTGCCAGTCGGCGGCGGGAGGGGCACAATGAGCAGTTCTTC. Its protein is CASRRREGHNEQFF. This rearrangement joins TRBV11-2 to TRBJ2-1, with 9 bases matching TRBD2. The junction had 8 bases not matched to a gene; V was cut back by 9 bases and J by 5 bases. CDR3 length equals 14 residues. Germline V gene sequence: CDR1 SGHAT, CDR2 FQNNGV.

V gene TRBV2 combines with J gene TRBJ1-5; 7 bases match TRBD1. V lost 11 bases and J lost 1; bases outside the gene matches: 5. Germline V gives CDR1 SNHLY, CDR2 FYNNEI. The CDR3 spans 13 residues. In DNA form, the CDR3 reads TGTGCCTTTCAGGGGGACAGCAATCAGCCCCAGCATTTT. Translation gives CAFQGDSNQPQHF.

This clonotype was recorded a few times. The chain has TRBV7-3 and TRBJ2-3; D is unresolved. The CDR3 extends over 13 amino acids. Germline values: CDR1 SGHTA, CDR2 FQGTGA. Between the trimmed V and J ends, which lost 4 bases and 2 bases, there was a span of 7 bases. CDR3 sequence: CASSSQPTDTQYF. The CDR3 nucleotides read TGTGCCAGCAGCTCCCAGCCCACAGATACGCAGTATTTT.

The CDR3 reads CASSSPRGARGTEAFF. The CDR3 DNA reads TGTGCCAGCAGTTCCCCTAGGGGGGCAAGGGGAACTGAAGCTTTCTTT. The gene calls are TRBV27 and TRBJ1-1, with a tentative D call TRBD1 (6 bases). The ends were cut back, 4 bases at V and 5 bases at J, with 20 bases in the middle. The CDR3 is 16 residues long. Germline values: CDR1 MNHEY, CDR2 SMNVEV (reference sequence).

The genes are TRBV4-1 and TRBJ1-1; no definite D call. CDR1 is MGHRA, CDR2 YSYEKL, per germline. This CDR3 is 15 amino acids long. Trimming pared 0 bases from V and 1 base from J, leaving 9 bases between. This CDR3 is CASSQDRSANTEAFF. CDR3 DNA sequence: TGCGCCAGCAGCCAAGATCGCAGTGCGAACACTGAAGCTTTCTTT.